A single sample is the source of the 28 T cell receptor beta chains below, sequenced in a study of post-analysis software for immune sequencing data. Their antigens remain unidentified. Libraries were made from TCR beta cDNA, and they carried unique molecular identifiers. MiXCR was run by TCRdb on the PCR reads, yielding one entry per CDR3 protein. The data show about 820,000 distinct CDR3 sequences, 53% seen once. Study-level findings and limits: A handful of TRBV segments occurring more often in patients than controls included TRBV5-6, TRBV5-1 and TRBV20-1.

The specimen sequenced was blood. The receptors were gathered from a girl aged 10-17 years with multiple sclerosis.

The V call is TRBV5-1, the J call TRBJ2-7, with 8 bases matching TRBD1. TRBJ2-1 explains the end of the DNA better; the J call may be wrong. Per germline, CDR1 SGHRS and CDR2 YFSETQ. The CDR3 spans 18 residues. The DNA of the CDR3 is TGCGCCAGCAGCGTTACTGGCCATTGGCAGGGGGCGCGGGATGAGCAGTTCTTC. Encoded protein: CASSVTGHWQGARDEQFF.

This chain joins TRBV12-3 or TRBV12-4 and TRBJ2-1; D tentatively fits TRBD1 or TRBD2 (5 bases each). The CDR3 spans 18 residues. Trimming pared 3 bases from V and 4 bases from J, leaving 22 bases between. The CDR3 here is CASSFPPNPPGPYNEQFF. The CDR3 DNA reads as TGTGCCAGCAGTTTTCCACCGAACCCCCCGGGACCATACAATGAGCAGTTCTTC.

This clonotype has ten or more counts. J is TRBJ2-5 and V is TRBV28, with TRBD2 as a possible D gene (5 bases). V gave up 1 base and J gave up 1 base, with 7 bases separating them. The CDR3 extends over 14 amino acids. Germline V gene sequence: CDR1 MDHEN, CDR2 SYDVKM. The chain's CDR3 is CASSLSGVQETQYF. The CDR3 nucleotides read TGTGCCAGCAGTTTATCCGGGGTCCAAGAGACCCAGTACTTC. Filled out from reference TRBV28 and TRBJ2-5, the complete variable domain reads DVKVTQSSRYLVKRTGEKVFLECVQDMDHENMFWYRQDPGLGLRLIYFSYDVKMKEKGDIPEGYSVSREKKERFSLILESASTNQTSMYLCASSLSGVQETQYFGPGTRLLVL.

This clonotype occurred a few times. V usage is TRBV5-1 and J usage is TRBJ2-4, with 8 bases aligning to TRBD1. The J call may be mistaken, given a closer DNA end match to TRBJ2-5. The V gene's germline CDR1 is SGHRS and CDR2 YFSETQ. The CDR3 is made up of 15 amino acids. The CDR3 region is CASSLMGQAQETQYF. As DNA, the CDR3 is TGCGCCAGCAGCCTTATGGGACAGGCGCAAGAGACCCAGTACTTC.

This clonotype is a singleton in its sample. This chain connects TRBV5-5 to TRBJ2-7; 7 bases match TRBD2. The germline gives CDR1 SGHKS, CDR2 YYEKEE (reference sequence). V gave up 0 bases and J gave up 4 bases; unmatched junction bases: 7. This CDR3 is built from 15 residues. DNA for the CDR3: TGTGCCAGCAGCTTGGGCGGGGGAAGGATGTACGAGCAGTACTTC. Amino acids: CASSLGGGRMYEQYF.

This clonotype was recorded only once. The chain carries TRBV7-3 and TRBJ2-3; tentative D call: TRBD1 (6 bases). Trimming removed 4 bases at V and 0 bases at J, with 17 bases between. The CDR3 length is 17 residues. Germline V gene lookup returns CDR1 SGHTA and CDR2 FQGTGA. This chain's CDR3 is CASSYSPTGSSTDTQYF. The CDR3 DNA reads as TGTGCCAGCAGCTATAGTCCGACAGGTTCTAGCACAGATACGCAGTATTTT.

This rearrangement joins TRBV6-1 to TRBJ1-5, with no clear D. Per the germline V gene, CDR1 is MNHNS and CDR2 is SASEGT. The V gene lost 5 bases and the J gene lost 5 bases, with 7 bases spanning the gap. This CDR3 comprises 12 residues. CDR3 DNA sequence: TGTGCCAGCAGTCCGATTTATCAGCCCCAGCATTTT. As protein: CASSPIYQPQHF.

This clonotype came up a few times. CDR3 bases: TGCAGCGTTGGTGGCAGGGCGATCCCCGAGCAGTACTTC. Its protein product is CSVGGRAIPEQYF. The chain employs TRBV29-1 and TRBJ2-5, with D tentatively TRBD1 (5 bases). The tail of the sequence fits TRBJ2-7 better, so the J call may be wrong. Germline-derived CDR1 and CDR2 are SQVTM and ANQGSEA. The CDR3 is 13 residues long.

The chain uses TRBV20-1 and TRBJ2-3, with 8 bases fitting TRBD2. The CDR3 totals 14 residues. V lost 5 bases and J lost 0; bases outside the gene matches: 4. Germline V CDR1 and CDR2: DFQATT, SNEGSKA (reference sequence). The CDR3 loop is CSAVGLASTDTQYF. The CDR3, as DNA: TGCAGTGCTGTAGGACTAGCAAGCACAGATACGCAGTATTTT.

The chain recombines TRBV5-1 with TRBJ2-5; D might be TRBD1 (5 bases). The J call may be wrong; the DNA end is better matched by TRBJ2-7. The CDR3 is 17 residues long. From germline, CDR1 is SGHRS and CDR2 YFSETQ. DNA of the CDR3: TGCGCCAGCAGCTTGGGGGGCGGCCAGGGCCGAAACTACGAGCAGTACTTC. Its protein product is CASSLGGGQGRNYEQYF.

The chain employs TRBV20-1 and TRBJ2-1, with TRBD2 matching over 11 bases. CDR1 and CDR2 (germline): DFQATT, SNEGSKA (reference sequence). V gave up 5 bases and J gave up 3 bases; unmatched junction bases: 6. The CDR3 is 15 residues long. This chain's CDR3 is CSALRLAGNYNEQFF. CDR3 bases: TGCAGTGCTCTGAGACTAGCGGGGAACTACAATGAGCAGTTCTTC.

This clonotype appeared a single time. The V gene is TRBV29-1, the J gene TRBJ1-1, with D tentatively TRBD1 (6 bases). This CDR3 contains 13 residues. V lost 4 bases, J lost 4 bases, and 13 bases lay in between. The germline CDR1 and CDR2 sequences are SQVTM and ANQGSEA. CDR3 region: CSVAGGWFTEAFF. CDR3 sequence (DNA): TGCAGCGTTGCGGGGGGCTGGTTCACTGAAGCTTTCTTT.

The CDR3 reads CASSLVGLRASETQYF. The CDR3 DNA reads as TGTGCCAGCAGCTTAGTGGGCCTCCGAGCCTCCGAGACCCAGTACTTC. The V call is TRBV7-8, the J call TRBJ2-7; D remains ambiguous. The assigned J gene may be wrong: the sequence end matches TRBJ2-5 better. The CDR3 totals 16 residues. Germline V gene sequence: CDR1 SGHVS, CDR2 FQNEAQ.

This sequence joins TRBV7-2 and TRBJ1-2; 7 bases fit TRBD1. This CDR3 has 13 residues. CDR1 and CDR2 (germline): SGHTA, FQGNSA. V lost 4 bases to trimming and J lost 8 bases; unmatched junction nucleotides: 7. In nucleotides, the CDR3 is TGTGCCAGCAGCTCGAGACAGGGTCGAGGCTACACCTTC. Its protein product is CASSSRQGRGYTF.

The chain has TRBV2 and TRBJ1-2; the match to TRBD1 covers 7 bases. J was trimmed by 4 bases and V by 6 bases; bases with no gene match: 2. This CDR3 has 12 amino acids. Per the germline V gene, CDR1 is SNHLY and CDR2 is FYNNEI. The CDR3 here is CASRGQSYGYTF. CDR3 coding DNA: TGTGCCAGCAGGGGACAGAGCTATGGCTACACCTTC.

V usage is TRBV24-1 and J usage is TRBJ2-1; possible D gene TRBD1, 6 bases. The CDR3 is made up of 13 amino acids. V was pared by 7 bases and J by 6 bases, with 12 bases between. Germline V gives CDR1 KGHDR, CDR2 SFDVKD. The CDR3 DNA is TGTGCCACCAGCGCTACAGGGCTCAATGAGCAGTTCTTC. Encoded protein: CATSATGLNEQFF.

The gene calls are TRBV3-1 and TRBJ2-1; TRBD2 matches at 13 bases. The trim removed 4 bases at V and 7 bases at J, leaving 10 bases unmatched. The CDR3 sequence is 17 residues long. In germline, CDR1 is LGHDT, CDR2 YNNKEL (reference sequence). Written as DNA, the CDR3 is TGTGCCAGCAGCCCCAAACCGGGACTAGCGGGATTGAATGAGCAGTTCTTC. It is translated as CASSPKPGLAGLNEQFF.

CDR3 sequence: CASSLDLGNVYEQYF. CDR3 DNA: TGTGCCAGCAGCTTAGATCTGGGAAACGTTTACGAGCAGTACTTC. This chain links TRBV11-2 with TRBJ2-7; no clear D gene. The germline V gene has CDR1 SGHAT and CDR2 FQNNGV. The V gene lost 0 bases and the J gene lost 4 bases, with 13 bases spanning the gap. The CDR3 spans 15 residues.

The rearrangement uses TRBV12-3 or TRBV12-4 and TRBJ1-2; D not resolved. CDR3 length: 11 amino acids. Deletions cut 9 bases from V and 8 bases from J, with 13 bases between. The CDR3 DNA reads as TGTGCCAGTTATCATCGGAGCGGCTACACCTTC. Its translation: CASYHRSGYTF.

The table lists this clonotype with a few counts. The chain combines TRBV5-1 with TRBJ2-1; 11 positions match TRBD2. Germline V gene data show CDR1 as SGHRS and CDR2 as YFSETQ. The CDR3 contains 19 residues. V dropped 6 bases and J dropped 2; count of bases not matched to a gene: 16. Here the CDR3 DNA reads TGCGCCAGCACCAACTGGGGTAGCGGGGGGGCCTTGCCCTACAATGAGCAGTTCTTC. The encoded protein is CASTNWGSGGALPYNEQFF.

The genes are TRBV20-1 and TRBJ2-7; TRBD2 might be the D (5 bases). V lost 0 bases and J lost 3, with 21 bases in between. CDR1 is DFQATT and CDR2 is SNEGSKA in the germline V gene (reference sequence). The CDR3 length is 17 residues. This CDR3 is CSARDRGSTQVYYEQYF. DNA of the CDR3: TGCAGTGCTAGAGATAGAGGGTCTACTCAAGTATACTACGAGCAGTACTTC.

There are many counts of this clonotype. The V call is TRBV11-2, the J call TRBJ2-1, with TRBD2 matching over 10 bases. Per germline, CDR1 SGHAT and CDR2 FQNNGV. This CDR3 is built from 15 residues. The ends lost 0 bases at V and 9 bases at J; junction bases unmatched: 5. As DNA, the CDR3 is TGTGCCAGCAGCTTAGATGTGTCTAGCGGGGGTGAGCAGTTCTTC. Translation: CASSLDVSSGGEQFF.

Only a few counts were recorded for this clonotype. The chain uses TRBV9 and TRBJ2-5, with 9 bases aligning to TRBD1. V was pared by 8 bases and J by 1 base, with 6 bases of the junction left unmatched. CDR1 and CDR2 from the germline V gene are SGDLS and YYNGEE. The CDR3 loop spans 14 amino acids. CDR3 DNA sequence: TGTGCCAGGGGAGGGACAGGGCCCCAAGAGACCCAGTACTTC. Its protein product is CARGGTGPQETQYF.

This clonotype was seen only a few times. The DNA of the CDR3 is TGTGCCAGCAGTGAAGACAGGGAAGAGTACGCAGATACGCAGTATTTT. Its protein product is CASSEDREEYADTQYF. The chain uses TRBV6-1 and TRBJ2-3; tentative D call: TRBD1 (6 bases). Germline values: CDR1 MNHNS, CDR2 SASEGT. The V end lost 1 base, the J end lost 4 bases, and 15 bases lay between the germline ends. This CDR3 is 16 amino acids long.

The chain has TRBV7-3 and TRBJ2-3; 7 bases map to TRBD1. CDR3 length: 12 amino acids. Trimming cost V 10 bases and J 6 bases; bases outside gene matches: 7. CDR1 SGHTA and CDR2 FQGTGA come from the germline V gene. The CDR3 bases are TGTGCCATCAGTCAACAGGGGGATACGCAGTATTTT. Residues: CAISQQGDTQYF.

This clonotype was seen a few times. The chain couples TRBV15 to TRBJ2-5; D unclear. Germline V gives CDR1 LNHNV, CDR2 YYDKDF (reference sequence). This CDR3 has 14 residues. The V end lost 0 bases, the J end lost 5 bases, and 10 bases lay between the germline ends. The CDR3 region has the DNA TGTGCCACCAGCAGAGATCCGCCCCGGGAGACCCAGTACTTC. This codes for CATSRDPPRETQYF.

This clonotype was seen a few times. The chain couples TRBV20-1 to TRBJ2-3; D could derive from TRBD1 or TRBD2 (5 bases each). Deletions cut 0 bases from V and 6 bases from J, with 19 bases between. The CDR3 covers 16 residues. The germline V gene encodes CDR1 DFQATT and CDR2 SNEGSKA (reference sequence). CDR3 coding DNA: TGCAGTGCTAGAGATCCCACGGGACCGAGGGCGGATACGCAGTATTTT. Protein sequence: CSARDPTGPRADTQYF.

This clonotype was found a few times. The chain employs TRBV20-1 and TRBJ2-5, with a tentative D call TRBD1 (5 bases). The V end lost 0 bases, the J end lost 1 base, and 15 bases lay between the germline ends. Germline V gives CDR1 DFQATT, CDR2 SNEGSKA (reference sequence). The CDR3 spans 16 residues. The CDR3 DNA is TGCAGTGCTAGAGATTTGCGGACACATTCCCAAGAGACCCAGTACTTC. Protein: CSARDLRTHSQETQYF.